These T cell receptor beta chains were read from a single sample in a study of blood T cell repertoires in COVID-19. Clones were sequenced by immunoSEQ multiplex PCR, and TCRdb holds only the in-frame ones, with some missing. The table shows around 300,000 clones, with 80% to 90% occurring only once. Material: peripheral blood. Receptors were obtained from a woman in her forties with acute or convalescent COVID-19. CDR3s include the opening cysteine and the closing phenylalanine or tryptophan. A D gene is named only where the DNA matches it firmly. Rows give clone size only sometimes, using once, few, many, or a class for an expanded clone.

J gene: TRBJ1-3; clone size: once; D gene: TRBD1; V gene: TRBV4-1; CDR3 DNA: TGCGCCAGCAGCTCCGGACAGGGGCAGTGGGGTCTTGGAAACACCATATATTTT; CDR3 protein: CASSSGQGQWGLGNTIYF
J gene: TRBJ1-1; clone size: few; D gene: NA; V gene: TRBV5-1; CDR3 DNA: TGCGCCAGCAGCCCCTCCGGGGGGTTTGAAGCTTTCTTT; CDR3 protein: CASSPSGGFEAFF
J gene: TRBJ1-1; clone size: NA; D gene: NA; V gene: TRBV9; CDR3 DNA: TGTGCCAGCAGCCCAAGACAAGGGGCCACTGAAGCTTTCTTT; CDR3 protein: CASSPRQGATEAFF
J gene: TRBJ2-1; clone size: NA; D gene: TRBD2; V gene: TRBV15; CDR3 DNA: TGTGCCACCAGCAGAGATCTTCAAGGGACTAGTATCCACAATGAGCAGTTCTTC; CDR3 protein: CATSRDLQGTSIHNEQFF
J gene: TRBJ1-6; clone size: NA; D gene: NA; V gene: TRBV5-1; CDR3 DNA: TGCGCCAGCAGCCTTACCGACAGAGGCTCCTATAATTCACCCCTCCACTTT; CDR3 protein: CASSLTDRGSYNSPLHF
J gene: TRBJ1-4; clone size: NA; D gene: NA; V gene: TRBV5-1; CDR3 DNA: TGCGCCAGCAGCTTGGATTCTGCAACTAATGAAAAACTGTTTTTT; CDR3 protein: CASSLDSATNEKLFF
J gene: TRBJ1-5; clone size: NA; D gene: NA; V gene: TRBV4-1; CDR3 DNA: TGCGCCAGCAGCCGGGGGCTCAATCAGCCCCAGCATTTT; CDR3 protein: CASSRGLNQPQHF
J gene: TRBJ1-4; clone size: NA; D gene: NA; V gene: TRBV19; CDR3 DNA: TGTGCCAGTCCCTTCTCTGCAACTAATGAAAAACTGTTTTTT; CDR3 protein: CASPFSATNEKLFF
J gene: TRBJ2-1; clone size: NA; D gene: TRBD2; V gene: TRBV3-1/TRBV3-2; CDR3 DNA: TGTGCCAGCAGCCAGCCGTTTAGGGCGGGAGGGCGTGAGCAGTTCTTC; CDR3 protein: CASSQPFRAGGREQFF
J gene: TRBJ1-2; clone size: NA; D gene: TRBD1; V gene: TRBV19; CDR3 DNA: TGTGCCAGTAGTACCACCCCCGGGCAGGGGGTCTATGGCTACACCTTC; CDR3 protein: CASSTTPGQGVYGYTF
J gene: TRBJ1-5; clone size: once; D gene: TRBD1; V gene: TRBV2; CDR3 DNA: TGTGCCAGCAGGGGGGACAGGGGCTTCAATCAGCCCCAGCATTTT; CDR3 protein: CASRGDRGFNQPQHF
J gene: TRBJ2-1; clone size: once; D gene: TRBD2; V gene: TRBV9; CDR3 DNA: TGTGCCAGCAGCGTAGATTCTAGCGGGGACAATGAGCAGTTCTTC; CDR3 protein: CASSVDSSGDNEQFF
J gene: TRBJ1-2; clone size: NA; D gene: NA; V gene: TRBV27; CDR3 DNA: TGTGCCAGCAGTTTGGGAGGAGGCTATGGCTACACCTTC; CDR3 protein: CASSLGGGYGYTF